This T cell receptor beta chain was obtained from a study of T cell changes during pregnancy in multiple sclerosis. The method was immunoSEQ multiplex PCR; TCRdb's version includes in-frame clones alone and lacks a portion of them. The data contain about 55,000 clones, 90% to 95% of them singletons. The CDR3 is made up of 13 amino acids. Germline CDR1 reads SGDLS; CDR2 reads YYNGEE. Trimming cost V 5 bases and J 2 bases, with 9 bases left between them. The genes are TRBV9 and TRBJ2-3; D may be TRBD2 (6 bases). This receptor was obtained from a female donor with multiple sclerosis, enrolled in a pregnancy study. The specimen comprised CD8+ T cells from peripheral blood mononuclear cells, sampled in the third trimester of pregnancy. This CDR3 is CASRRDSTDTQYF. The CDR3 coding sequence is TGTGCCAGCAGACGGGACTCCACAGATACGCAGTATTTT.